This T cell receptor beta chain appears in the sequencing data of a study of esophageal squamous cell carcinoma under preoperative chemotherapy. TCRdb reprocessed the PCR reads with MiXCR, giving one entry per CDR3 protein. Counted here are 34,000 or so distinct CDR3 sequences, around 50% occurring once; the ten biggest clones make up less than 30%. CDR1 and CDR2 (germline): SGHTA, FQGNSA. The CDR3 runs 17 residues. Trimming removed 1 base from V and 5 bases from J; junction bases left unmatched: 14. As to time point: after preoperative PTX-NDP chemotherapy. Sample collection occurred from a patient given preoperative chemotherapy. The TCR comes from a human donor with esophageal squamous cell carcinoma. The donor label of this sample is uncertain. The rearrangement uses TRBV7-2 and TRBJ2-7, with TRBD2 matching over 7 bases. Here the CDR3 reads CASSLVVQIGGNHEQYF. The CDR3, as DNA: TGTGCCAGCAGCTTAGTCGTGCAGATCGGGGGGAATCACGAGCAGTACTTC.